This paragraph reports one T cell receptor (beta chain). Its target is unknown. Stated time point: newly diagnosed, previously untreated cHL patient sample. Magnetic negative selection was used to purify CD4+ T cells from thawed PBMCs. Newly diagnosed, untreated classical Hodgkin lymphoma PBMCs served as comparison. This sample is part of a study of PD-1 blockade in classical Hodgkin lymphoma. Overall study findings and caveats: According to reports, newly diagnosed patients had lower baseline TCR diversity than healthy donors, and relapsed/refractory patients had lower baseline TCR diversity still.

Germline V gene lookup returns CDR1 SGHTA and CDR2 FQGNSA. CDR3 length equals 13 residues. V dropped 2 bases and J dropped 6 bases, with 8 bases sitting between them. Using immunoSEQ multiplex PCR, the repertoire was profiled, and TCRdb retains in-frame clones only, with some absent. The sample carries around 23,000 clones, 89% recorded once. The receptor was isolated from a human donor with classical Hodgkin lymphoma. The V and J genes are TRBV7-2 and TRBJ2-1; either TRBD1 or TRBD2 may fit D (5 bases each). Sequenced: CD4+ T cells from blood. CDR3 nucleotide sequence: TGTGCCAGCAGCTTAAGAGGGGTCAATGAGCAGTTCTTC. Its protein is CASSLRGVNEQFF.